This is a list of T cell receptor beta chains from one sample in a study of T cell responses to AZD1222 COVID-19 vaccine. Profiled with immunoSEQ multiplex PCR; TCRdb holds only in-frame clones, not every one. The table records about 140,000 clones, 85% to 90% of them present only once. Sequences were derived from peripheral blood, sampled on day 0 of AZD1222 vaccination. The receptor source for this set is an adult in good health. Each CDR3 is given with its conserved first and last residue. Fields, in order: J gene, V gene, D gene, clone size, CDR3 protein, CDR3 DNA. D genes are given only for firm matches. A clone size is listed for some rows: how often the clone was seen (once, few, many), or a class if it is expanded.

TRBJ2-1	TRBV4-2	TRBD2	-	CASSPGLAGHRYNEQFF	TGTGCCAGCAGCCCGGGACTAGCGGGGCATCGATACAATGAGCAGTTCTTC
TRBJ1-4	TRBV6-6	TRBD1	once	CASSRGGRLATNEKLFF	TGTGCCAGCAGTCGAGGGGGCCGGCTTGCAACTAATGAGAAACTGTTTTTT
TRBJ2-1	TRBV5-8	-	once	CASSLGSGTYNEQFF	TGTGCCAGCAGCTTGGGGTCAGGGACCTACAATGAGCAGTTCTTC
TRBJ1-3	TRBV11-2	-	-	CASSTTRGRYENTIYF	TGTGCCAGCAGCACCACTCGGGGACGGTATGAAAACACCATATATTTT
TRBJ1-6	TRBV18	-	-	CASSPFTETYNSPLHF	TGTGCCAGCTCACCATTCACAGAAACTTATAATTCACCCCTCCACTTT
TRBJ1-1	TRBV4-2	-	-	CASSQEINTEAFF	TGTGCCAGCAGCCAAGAAATCAACACTGAAGCTTTCTTT
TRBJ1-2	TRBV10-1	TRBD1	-	CATPPGGCGYTF	TGCGCCACCCCACCAGGGGGCTGTGGCTACACCTTC
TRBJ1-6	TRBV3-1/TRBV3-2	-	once	CASSQDGRRGISYNSPLHF	TGTGCCAGCAGCCAAGATGGGCGGAGGGGTATCTCCTATAATTCACCCCTCCACTTT
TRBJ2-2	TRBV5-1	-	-	CASSLEGPGTGELFF	TGCGCCAGCAGCTTGGAAGGTCCAGGCACCGGGGAGCTGTTTTTT
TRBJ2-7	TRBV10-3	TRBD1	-	CALGTGDFGEQYF	TGTGCCCTAGGGACAGGGGATTTCGGCGAGCAGTACTTC
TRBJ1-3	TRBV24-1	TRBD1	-	CATSDKDRGGNTIYF	TGTGCCACCAGTGACAAGGACAGGGGGGGAAACACCATATATTTT
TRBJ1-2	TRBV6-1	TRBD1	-	CASSERGTAGNYGYTF	TGTGCCAGCAGCGAAAGAGGGACAGCTGGGAACTATGGCTACACCTTC
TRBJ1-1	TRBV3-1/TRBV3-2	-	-	CASSLSRDTEAFF	TGTGCCAGCAGCCTTTCGAGAGACACTGAAGCTTTCTTT
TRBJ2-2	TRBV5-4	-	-	CASSFVGRTSNTGELFF	TGTGCCAGCAGCTTTGTGGGACGGACTTCGAACACCGGGGAGCTGTTTTTT
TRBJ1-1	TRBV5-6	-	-	CASSFTRVNTEAFF	TGTGCCAGCAGCTTCACCAGGGTGAACACTGAAGCTTTCTTT
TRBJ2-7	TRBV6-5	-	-	CASSNGQAYEQYF	TGTGCCAGCAGCAATGGACAAGCCTACGAGCAGTACTTC
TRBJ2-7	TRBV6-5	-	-	CASTPRNYEQYF	TGTGCCAGCACCCCGCGGAACTACGAGCAGTACTTC
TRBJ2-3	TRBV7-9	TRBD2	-	CASSWGLAGEVADTQYF	TGTGCCAGCAGCTGGGGACTAGCGGGAGAGGTGGCAGATACGCAGTATTTT
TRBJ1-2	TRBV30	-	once	CAWSVRYDTEGYTF	TGTGCCTGGAGTGTACGGTATGATACGGAGGGCTACACCTTC
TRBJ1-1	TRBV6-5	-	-	CATLGGGQWGTEAFF	TGTGCCACCCTTGGGGGGGGGCAGTGGGGCACTGAAGCTTTCTTT
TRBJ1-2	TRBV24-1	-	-	CATSDRDRNYGYTF	TGTGCCACCAGTGATAGGGACCGAAACTATGGCTACACCTTC
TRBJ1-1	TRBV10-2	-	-	CASFNVRAEAFF	TGCGCCAGCTTCAACGTGCGGGCTGAAGCTTTCTTT
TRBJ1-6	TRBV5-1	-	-	CASSFGGMHSPLHF	TGCGCCAGCAGCTTTGGAGGGATGCATTCACCCCTCCACTTT
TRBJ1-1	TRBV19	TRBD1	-	CASSANRGPGAEAFF	TGTGCCAGTAGTGCTAACAGGGGACCCGGGGCTGAAGCTTTCTTT
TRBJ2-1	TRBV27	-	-	CASSLHDKRNEQFF	TGTGCCAGCAGTTTACATGACAAGCGGAATGAGCAGTTCTTC